A selection of T cell receptor beta chains follows, all from one sample in a study of T-cell reconstitution after alpha-beta-depleted transplantation in children. TCRdb re-derived calls from the PCR reads in MiXCR, one entry per CDR3 protein. Of tens of thousands of distinct CDR3 sequences in the sample, around 6% were seen once. This specimen was peripheral blood, taken 60 days after TCRalphabeta/CD19-depleted stem cell transplant. These receptor sequences come from a child less than two years old who had a stem cell transplant for acute myeloid leukemia, so the T cells may come from the graft donor. Each CDR3 is given with its conserved first and last residue.

J: TRBJ2-7; V: TRBV7-8; CDR3: CASRQGLAGSSYEQYF
J: TRBJ1-5; V: TRBV12-3/TRBV12-4; CDR3: CASSLVEGNQPQHF
J: TRBJ1-6; V: TRBV2; CDR3: CASSAGIGSPLHF
J: TRBJ2-5; V: TRBV7-9; CDR3: CASSPSRGGLQETQYF
J: TRBJ2-7; V: TRBV3-1; CDR3: CASSQGKGSYEQYF
J: TRBJ2-7; V: TRBV25-1; CDR3: CASSEWGQTLDQYF
J: TRBJ2-3; V: TRBV13; CDR3: CASSLTTDTQYF
J: TRBJ1-1; V: TRBV7-6; CDR3: CASSLEQAKDTEAFF
J: TRBJ2-3; V: TRBV12-5; CDR3: CASGPGDTDTQYF
J: TRBJ1-1; V: TRBV18; CDR3: CASSPKGQGPNPRNTEAFF
J: TRBJ1-3; V: TRBV4-3; CDR3: CASSQDLSSGNTIYF
J: TRBJ2-5; V: TRBV7-9; CDR3: CASSSVLRGRETQYF
J: TRBJ2-7; V: TRBV7-9; CDR3: CASSLDPRAGKYF
J: TRBJ2-7; V: TRBV12-3/TRBV12-4; CDR3: CASSGGMGLYEQYF
J: TRBJ2-1; V: TRBV9; CDR3: CASSVDGRVYNEQFF
J: TRBJ2-7; V: TRBV12-3/TRBV12-4; CDR3: CASTSDTTYEQYF
J: TRBJ2-4; V: TRBV9; CDR3: CASSRDFLAKNIQYF
J: TRBJ1-1; V: TRBV27; CDR3: CASSFRGARTEAFF
J: TRBJ1-1; V: TRBV6-5; CDR3: CASSYSAGETEAFF
J: TRBJ2-2; V: TRBV4-3; CDR3: CASSQDPGITGELFF
J: TRBJ2-7; V: TRBV20-1; CDR3: CSASDRSSYEQYF
J: TRBJ2-5; V: TRBV7-2; CDR3: CASSLAPQMETQYF
J: TRBJ2-7; V: TRBV29-1; CDR3: CSVRGATPFAYEQYF
J: TRBJ2-2; V: TRBV5-4; CDR3: CASSLRTGGDNTGELFF
J: TRBJ2-7; V: TRBV7-9; CDR3: CASSLASGSYEQYF